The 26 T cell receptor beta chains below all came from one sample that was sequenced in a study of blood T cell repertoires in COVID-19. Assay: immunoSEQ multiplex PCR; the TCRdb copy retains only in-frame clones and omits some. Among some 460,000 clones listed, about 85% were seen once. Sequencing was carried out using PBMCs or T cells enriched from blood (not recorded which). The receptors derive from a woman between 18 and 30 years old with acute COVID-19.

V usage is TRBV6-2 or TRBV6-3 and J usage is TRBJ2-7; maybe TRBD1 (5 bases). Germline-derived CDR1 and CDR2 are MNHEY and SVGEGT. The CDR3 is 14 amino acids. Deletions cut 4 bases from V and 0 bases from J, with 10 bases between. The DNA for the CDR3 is TGTGCCAGCAGTTTCAGGGTCCCCTCCTACGAGCAGTACTTC. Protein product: CASSFRVPSYEQYF.

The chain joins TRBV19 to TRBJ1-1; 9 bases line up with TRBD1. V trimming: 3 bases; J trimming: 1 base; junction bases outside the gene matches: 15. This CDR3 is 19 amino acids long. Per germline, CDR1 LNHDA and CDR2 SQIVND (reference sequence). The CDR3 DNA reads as TGTGCCAGTAGTATCGGCTTGAACAGGGGGCCCAAGTGGAACACTGAAGCTTTCTTT. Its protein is CASSIGLNRGPKWNTEAFF.

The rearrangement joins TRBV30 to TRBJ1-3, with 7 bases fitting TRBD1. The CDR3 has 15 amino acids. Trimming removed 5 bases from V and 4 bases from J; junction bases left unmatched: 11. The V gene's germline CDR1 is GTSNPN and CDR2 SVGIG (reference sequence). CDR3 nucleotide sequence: TGTGCCTGGGGCGACAGGGTTCATACAGGAAACACCATATATTTT. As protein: CAWGDRVHTGNTIYF.

This CDR3 reads CASSRSGGRSTDTQYF. In DNA form, the CDR3 reads TGTGCCAGCAGCCGGTCGGGGGGCCGGAGCACAGATACGCAGTATTTT. The genes are TRBV4-2 and TRBJ2-3, with a possible D match to TRBD2 (7 bases). Germline values: CDR1 LGHNA, CDR2 YNFKEQ. The CDR3 runs 16 residues. V dropped 4 bases and J dropped 0 bases, with 14 bases sitting between them.

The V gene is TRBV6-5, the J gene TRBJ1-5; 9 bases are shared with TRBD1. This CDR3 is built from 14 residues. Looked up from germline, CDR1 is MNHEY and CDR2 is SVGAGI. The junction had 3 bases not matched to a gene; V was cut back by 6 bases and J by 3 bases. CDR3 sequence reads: CASRGTGNNQPQHF. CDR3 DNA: TGTGCCAGCAGGGGGACAGGGAACAATCAGCCCCAGCATTTT.

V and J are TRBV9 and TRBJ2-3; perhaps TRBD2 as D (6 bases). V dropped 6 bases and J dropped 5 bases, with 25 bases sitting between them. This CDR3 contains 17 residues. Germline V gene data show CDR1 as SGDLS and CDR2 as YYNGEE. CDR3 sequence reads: CASTPVPGLWEVDTQYF. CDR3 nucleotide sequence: TGTGCCAGCACTCCTGTACCTGGACTGTGGGAGGTAGATACGCAGTATTTT.

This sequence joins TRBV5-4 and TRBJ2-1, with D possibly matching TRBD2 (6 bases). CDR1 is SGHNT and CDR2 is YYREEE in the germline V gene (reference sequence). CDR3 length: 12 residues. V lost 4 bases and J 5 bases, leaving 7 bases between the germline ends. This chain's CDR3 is CASSRGNNEQFF. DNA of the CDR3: TGTGCCAGCAGCCGGGGGAACAATGAGCAGTTCTTC.

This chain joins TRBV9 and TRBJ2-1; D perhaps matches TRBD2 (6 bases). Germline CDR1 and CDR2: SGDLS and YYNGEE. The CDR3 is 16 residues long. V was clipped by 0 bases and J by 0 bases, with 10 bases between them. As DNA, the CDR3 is TGTGCCAGCAGCGTAGGGGGAGGCGTCTCCTACAATGAGCAGTTCTTC. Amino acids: CASSVGGGVSYNEQFF.

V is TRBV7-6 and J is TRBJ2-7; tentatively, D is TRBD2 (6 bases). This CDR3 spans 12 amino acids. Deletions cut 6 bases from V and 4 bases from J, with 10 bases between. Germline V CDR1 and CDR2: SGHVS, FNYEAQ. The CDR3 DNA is TGTGCCAGCAGTTCAGCGGGTTACGAGCAGTACTTC. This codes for CASSSAGYEQYF.

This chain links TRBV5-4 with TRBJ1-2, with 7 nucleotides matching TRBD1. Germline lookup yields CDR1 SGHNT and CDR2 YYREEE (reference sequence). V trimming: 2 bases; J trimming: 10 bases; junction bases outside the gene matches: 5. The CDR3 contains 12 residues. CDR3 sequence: CASSFHRGDYTF. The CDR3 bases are TGTGCCAGCAGCTTCCACAGGGGTGACTACACCTTC.

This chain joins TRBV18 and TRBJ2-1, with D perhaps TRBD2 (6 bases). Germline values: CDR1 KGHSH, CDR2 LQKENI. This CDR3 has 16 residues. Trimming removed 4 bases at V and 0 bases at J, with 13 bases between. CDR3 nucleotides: TGTGCCAGCTCACAGCTAGCGATTAGCTCCTACAATGAGCAGTTCTTC. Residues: CASSQLAISSYNEQFF.

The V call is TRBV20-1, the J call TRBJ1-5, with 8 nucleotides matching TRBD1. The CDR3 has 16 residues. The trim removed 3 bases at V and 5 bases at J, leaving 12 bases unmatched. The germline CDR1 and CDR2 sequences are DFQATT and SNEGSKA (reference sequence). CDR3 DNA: TGCAGTGCTAGTTTATGGACAGGGTATCGGGATCAGCCCCAGCATTTT. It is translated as CSASLWTGYRDQPQHF.

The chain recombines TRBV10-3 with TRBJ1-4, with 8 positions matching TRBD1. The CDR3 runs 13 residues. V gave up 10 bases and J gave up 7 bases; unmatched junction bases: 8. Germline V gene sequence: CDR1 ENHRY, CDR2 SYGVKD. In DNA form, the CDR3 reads TGTGCCACGGGACAGGATAATAGTGAAAAACTGTTTTTT. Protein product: CATGQDNSEKLFF.

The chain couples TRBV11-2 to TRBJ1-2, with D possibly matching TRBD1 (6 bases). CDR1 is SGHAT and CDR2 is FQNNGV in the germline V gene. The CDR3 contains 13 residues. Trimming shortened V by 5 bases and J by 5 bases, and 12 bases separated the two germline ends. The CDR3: CASSMDSNYGYTF. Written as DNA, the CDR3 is TGTGCCAGCAGCATGGACAGTAATTATGGCTACACCTTC.

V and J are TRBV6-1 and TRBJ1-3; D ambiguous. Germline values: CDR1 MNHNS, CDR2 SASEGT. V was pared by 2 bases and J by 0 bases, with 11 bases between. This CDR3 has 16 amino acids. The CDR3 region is CASSENEVHSGNTIYF. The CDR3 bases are TGTGCCAGCAGTGAAAACGAGGTCCACTCTGGAAACACCATATATTTT.

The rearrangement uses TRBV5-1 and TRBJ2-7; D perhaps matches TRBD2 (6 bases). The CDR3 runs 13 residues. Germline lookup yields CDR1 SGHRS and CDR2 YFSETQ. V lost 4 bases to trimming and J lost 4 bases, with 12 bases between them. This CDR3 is CASSVTSTYEQYF. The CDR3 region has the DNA TGCGCCAGCAGCGTGACTAGTACGTACGAGCAGTACTTC.

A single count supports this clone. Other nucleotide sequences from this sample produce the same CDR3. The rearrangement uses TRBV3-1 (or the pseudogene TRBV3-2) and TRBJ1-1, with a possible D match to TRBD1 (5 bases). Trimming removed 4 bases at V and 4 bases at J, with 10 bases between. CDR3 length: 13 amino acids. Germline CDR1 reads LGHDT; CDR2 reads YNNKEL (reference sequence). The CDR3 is CASSRQGSTEAFF. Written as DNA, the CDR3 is TGTGCCAGCAGCCGCCAGGGATCCACTGAAGCTTTCTTT.

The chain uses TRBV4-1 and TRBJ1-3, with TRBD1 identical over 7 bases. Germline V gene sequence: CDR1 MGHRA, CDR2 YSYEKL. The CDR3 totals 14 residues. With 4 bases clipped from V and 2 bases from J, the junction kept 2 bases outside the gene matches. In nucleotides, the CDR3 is TGCGCCAGCAGCCTTACAGGGGCTGGAAACACCATATATTTT. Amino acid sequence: CASSLTGAGNTIYF.

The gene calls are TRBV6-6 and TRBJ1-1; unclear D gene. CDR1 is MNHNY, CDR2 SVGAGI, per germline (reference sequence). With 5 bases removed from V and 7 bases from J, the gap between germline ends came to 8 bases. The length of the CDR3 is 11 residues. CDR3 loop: CASSRELEAFF. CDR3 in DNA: TGTGCCAGCAGTCGAGAGCTTGAAGCTTTCTTT.

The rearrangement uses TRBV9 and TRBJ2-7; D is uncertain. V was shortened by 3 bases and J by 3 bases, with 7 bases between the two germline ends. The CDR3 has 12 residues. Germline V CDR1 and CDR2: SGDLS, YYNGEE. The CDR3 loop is CASSGNSYEQYF. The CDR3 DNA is TGTGCCAGCAGCGGAAACAGCTACGAGCAGTACTTC.

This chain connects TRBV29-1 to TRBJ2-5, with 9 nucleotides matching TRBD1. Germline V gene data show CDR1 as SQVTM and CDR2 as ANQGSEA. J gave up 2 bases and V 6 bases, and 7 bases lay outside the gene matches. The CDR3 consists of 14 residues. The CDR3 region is CSVATGGVQETQYF. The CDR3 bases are TGCAGCGTCGCCACAGGGGGCGTTCAAGAGACCCAGTACTTC.

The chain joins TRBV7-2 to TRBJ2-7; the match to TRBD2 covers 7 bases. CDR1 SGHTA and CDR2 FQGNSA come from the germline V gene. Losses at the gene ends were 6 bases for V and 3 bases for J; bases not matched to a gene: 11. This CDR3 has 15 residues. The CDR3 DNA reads TGTGCCAGCAGATACGGACTAGGAGGAAGCTACGAGCAGTACTTC. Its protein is CASRYGLGGSYEQYF.

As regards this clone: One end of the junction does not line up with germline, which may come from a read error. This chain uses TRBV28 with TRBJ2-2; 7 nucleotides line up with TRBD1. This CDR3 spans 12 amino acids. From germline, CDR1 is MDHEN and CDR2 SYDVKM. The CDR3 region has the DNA TGCGCCGCAGGGGGAAATGCCGGGGAGCTGTTTTTT. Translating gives CAAGGNAGELFF.

The DNA of the CDR3 is TGTGCCAGCAGTTTGCTTGGAGGGTTAGTAGGGACTGAAGCTTTCTTT. Translation gives CASSLLGGLVGTEAFF. The chain links TRBV5-6 to TRBJ1-1; D is uncertain. The length of the CDR3 is 16 residues. V lost 5 bases and J 5 bases, leaving 22 bases between the germline ends. Germline V gives CDR1 SGHDT, CDR2 YYEEEE.

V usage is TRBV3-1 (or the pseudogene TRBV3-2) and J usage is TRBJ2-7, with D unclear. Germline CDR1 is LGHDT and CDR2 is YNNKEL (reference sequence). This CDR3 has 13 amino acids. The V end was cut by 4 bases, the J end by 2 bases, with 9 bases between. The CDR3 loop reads CASSLTPTYEQYF. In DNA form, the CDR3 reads TGTGCCAGCAGCCTTACACCCACCTACGAGCAGTACTTC.

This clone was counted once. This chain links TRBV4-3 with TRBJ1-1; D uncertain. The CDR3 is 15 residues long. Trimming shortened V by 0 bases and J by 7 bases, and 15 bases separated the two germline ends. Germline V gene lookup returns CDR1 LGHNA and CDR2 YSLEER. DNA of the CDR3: TGCGCCAGCAGCCAAGATCCCCTAGCAGCCTATGAAGCTTTCTTT. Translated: CASSQDPLAAYEAFF.